One and the same sample provided the 17 T cell receptor beta chains below, sequenced in a study of blood T cell repertoires in COVID-19. Clones were sequenced by immunoSEQ multiplex PCR, and TCRdb holds only the in-frame ones, with some missing. Among fewer than 300,000 clones listed, over 65% were seen once. Sequencing input: peripheral blood. These receptors came from a woman aged 80 or over with acute or convalescent COVID-19.

V is TRBV5-1 and J is TRBJ1-5; TRBD1 might be the D (6 bases). V was shortened by 2 bases and J by 3 bases, with 9 bases between the two germline ends. The CDR3 length is 14 residues. Germline V gene lookup returns CDR1 SGHRS and CDR2 YFSETQ. CDR3 bases: TGCGCCAGCAGCTTAGGACAGTTCAATCAGCCCCAGCATTTT. Protein sequence: CASSLGQFNQPQHF.

The V call is TRBV9, the J call TRBJ1-1, with 7 nucleotides matching TRBD1. The germline V gene encodes CDR1 SGDLS and CDR2 YYNGEE. CDR3 size: 14 residues. V lost 0 bases and J lost 5; bases outside the gene matches: 4. CDR3 DNA sequence: TGTGCCAGCAGCGTAGGAGGGGGCAGAACTGAAGCTTTCTTT. This translates into CASSVGGGRTEAFF.

The V gene is TRBV7-9, the J gene TRBJ2-1, with 9 bases fitting TRBD1. The CDR3 loop spans 15 amino acids. V was clipped by 5 bases and J by 8 bases; unmatched bases: 10. CDR1 is SEHNR, CDR2 FQNEAQ, per germline (reference sequence). CDR3 residues: CASSLRDRAWDEQFF. The CDR3, as DNA: TGTGCCAGCAGCCTAAGGGACAGGGCTTGGGATGAGCAGTTCTTC.

CDR3 bases: TGTGCCAGCTTGAGGGATTCATACAATGAGCAGTTCTTC. Its protein is CASLRDSYNEQFF. V is TRBV12-3 or TRBV12-4 and J is TRBJ2-1, with D perhaps TRBD2 (5 bases). The CDR3 consists of 13 residues. V shed 8 bases and J shed 4 bases, with 12 bases lying between them.

The chain is built from TRBV6-6 and TRBJ1-6; 9 positions agree with TRBD1. The V gene end was trimmed by 8 bases and the J gene end by 6 bases; junction bases not matched to a gene: 8. Germline V lookup: CDR1 MNHNY, CDR2 SVGAGI (reference sequence). This CDR3 has 15 amino acids. The CDR3 sequence: CASRDRATSNSPLHF. The CDR3 DNA is TGTGCCAGCCGGGACAGGGCAACAAGTAATTCACCCCTCCACTTT.

This sequence joins TRBV2 and TRBJ1-4; TRBD1 is a possible D gene (6 bases). The CDR3 covers 15 residues. Trimming left V 5 bases short and J 7 bases short, with 17 bases between. Germline V CDR1 and CDR2: SNHLY, FYNNEI. The DNA for the CDR3 is TGTGCCAGCAGTAGAGACAGGACGTTGAGTGAAAAACTGTTTTTT. Its protein is CASSRDRTLSEKLFF.

The chain couples TRBV9 to TRBJ2-3, with D tentatively TRBD2 (6 bases). The V end lost 3 bases, the J end lost 5 bases, and 13 bases lay between the germline ends. CDR3 length equals 14 residues. CDR1 is SGDLS and CDR2 is YYNGEE in the germline V gene. CDR3 region: CASSATRTKDTQYF. CDR3 DNA sequence: TGTGCCAGCAGCGCGACTAGAACCAAAGATACGCAGTATTTT.

The chain is built from TRBV5-1 and TRBJ1-1, with TRBD1 identical over 7 bases. The CDR3 has 14 amino acids. Germline-derived CDR1 and CDR2 are SGHRS and YFSETQ. Losses at the gene ends were 4 bases for V and 2 bases for J; bases not matched to a gene: 5. The CDR3 nucleotides read TGCGCCAGCAGCACCGGGACAGAAAACACTGAAGCTTTCTTT. Protein product: CASSTGTENTEAFF.

This rearrangement joins TRBV12-5 to TRBJ1-3; unclear D gene. Trimming removed 3 bases from V and 4 bases from J, with 10 bases in between. Germline V gene data show CDR1 as LGHNT and CDR2 as FRNRAP. The CDR3 sequence is 14 residues long. CDR3 region: CASGFGGGGNTIYF. The CDR3 DNA is TGTGCTAGTGGTTTTGGAGGTGGAGGAAACACCATATATTTT.

Notes on this clone: The same CDR3 is also encoded by other DNA sequences in this sample. This chain uses TRBV5-1 with TRBJ2-2; the D gene is possibly TRBD2 (5 bases). The CDR3 extends over 14 amino acids. The ends were cut back, 1 base at V and 5 bases at J, with 9 bases in the middle. Germline CDR1 reads SGHRS; CDR2 reads YFSETQ. The CDR3 reads CASSLSGRTGELFF. The CDR3 region has the DNA TGCGCCAGCAGCTTGAGCGGTAGAACCGGGGAGCTGTTTTTT.

The rearrangement uses TRBV5-4 and TRBJ2-4, with a weak D call TRBD1 (5 bases). The CDR3 covers 15 residues. Germline loops: CDR1 SGHNT, CDR2 YYREEE (reference sequence). Trimming took 4 bases from V and 1 from J, leaving 12 bases between them. CDR3 residues: CASSPQGVAKNIQYF. The CDR3 DNA is TGTGCCAGCAGCCCCCAAGGGGTGGCCAAAAACATTCAGTACTTC.

The chain joins TRBV7-8 to TRBJ2-1, with TRBD1 identical over 10 bases. Losses at the gene ends were 0 bases for V and 6 bases for J; bases not matched to a gene: 2. The germline V gene encodes CDR1 SGHVS and CDR2 FQNEAQ. This CDR3 spans 15 amino acids. The CDR3 bases are TGTGCCAGCAGCTTAGCCGGGACAGGGGTCAATGAGCAGTTCTTC. It is translated as CASSLAGTGVNEQFF.

This rearrangement joins TRBV5-1 to TRBJ2-1; perhaps TRBD2 as D (5 bases). V was shortened by 2 bases and J by 0 bases, with 9 bases between the two germline ends. The CDR3 is 15 amino acids. Germline CDR1 SGHRS, CDR2 YFSETQ. The CDR3 DNA is TGCGCCAGCAGCTTTCGACGGGACTCCTACAATGAGCAGTTCTTC. Amino acids: CASSFRRDSYNEQFF.

In this sample, this clone turned up once. The chain recombines TRBV7-2 with TRBJ1-4; 12 positions agree with TRBD1. The trim removed 5 bases at V and 7 bases at J, leaving 17 bases unmatched. From germline, CDR1 is SGHTA and CDR2 FQGNSA. This CDR3 region has 19 residues. The CDR3 sequence: CASSSPLWDRGRVGEKLFF. The CDR3 nucleotides read TGTGCCAGCAGCAGCCCCCTGTGGGACAGGGGGCGCGTCGGTGAAAAACTGTTTTTT.

The chain couples TRBV11-2 to TRBJ1-2; D might be TRBD1 (5 bases). This CDR3 has 14 amino acids. CDR1 is SGHAT, CDR2 FQNNGV, per germline. The V end lost 2 bases, the J end lost 10 bases, and 17 bases lay between the germline ends. The CDR3 nucleotides are TGTGCCAGCAGCTTATTAGTTGCGGGGGGGGACTACACCTTC. Its protein product is CASSLLVAGGDYTF.

Here the CDR3 reads CASSVGAGGITEAFF. The CDR3 DNA reads TGTGCCAGCAGCGTAGGTGCCGGGGGGATCACTGAAGCTTTCTTT. V gene TRBV9 combines with J gene TRBJ1-1, with D perhaps TRBD1 (5 bases). Trimming took 0 bases from V and 4 from J, leaving 13 bases between them. This CDR3 is built from 15 residues. Germline lookup yields CDR1 SGDLS and CDR2 YYNGEE.

The V gene is TRBV10-1, the J gene TRBJ1-1, with D possibly TRBD1 on 5 matching bases. The CDR3 runs to 14 residues. With 6 bases removed from V and 7 bases from J, the gap between germline ends came to 18 bases. Germline CDR1 reads WNHNN; CDR2 reads SYGVQD (reference sequence). This CDR3 is CASSRQGAHFEAFF. The CDR3 DNA reads TGCGCCAGCAGCAGACAAGGGGCCCATTTTGAAGCTTTCTTT.